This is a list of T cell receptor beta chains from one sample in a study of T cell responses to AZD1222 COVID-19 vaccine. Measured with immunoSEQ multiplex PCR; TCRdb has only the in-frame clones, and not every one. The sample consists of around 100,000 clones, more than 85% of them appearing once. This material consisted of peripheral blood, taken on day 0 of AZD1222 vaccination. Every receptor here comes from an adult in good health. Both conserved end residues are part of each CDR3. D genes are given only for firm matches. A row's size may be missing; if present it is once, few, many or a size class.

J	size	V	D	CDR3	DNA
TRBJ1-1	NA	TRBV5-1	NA	CASSLGWGTNTEAFF	TGCGCCAGCAGCTTGGGTTGGGGTACGAACACTGAAGCTTTCTTT
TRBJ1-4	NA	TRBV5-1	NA	CASSLGDTGNEKLFF	TGCGCCAGCAGCTTGGGGGACACGGGGAATGAAAAACTGTTTTTT
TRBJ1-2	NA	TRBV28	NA	CASSPNEAYGYTF	TGTGCCAGCAGTCCCAACGAGGCTTACGGCTACACCTTC
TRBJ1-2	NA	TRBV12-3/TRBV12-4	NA	CASSLKSGGGYTF	TGTGCCAGCAGTTTAAAATCGGGGGGTGGCTACACCTTC
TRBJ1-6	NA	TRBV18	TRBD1	CASSRTGDNSYNSPLHF	TGTGCCAGCTCACGGACAGGGGACAACTCCTATAATTCACCCCTCCACTTT
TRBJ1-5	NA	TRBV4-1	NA	CASSHPGEGPWQPQHF	TGCGCCAGCAGCCACCCCGGGGAGGGTCCGTGGCAGCCCCAGCATTTT
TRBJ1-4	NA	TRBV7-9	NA	CASSLQGNEKLFF	TGTGCCAGCAGCTTACAGGGTAATGAAAAACTGTTTTTT
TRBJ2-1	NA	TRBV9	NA	CASSVSGFSYNEQFF	TGTGCCAGCAGCGTGAGCGGGTTCTCCTACAATGAGCAGTTCTTC
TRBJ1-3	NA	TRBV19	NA	CASSYSGTRSSGNTIYF	TGTGCCAGTAGTTACTCCGGGACACGCAGTTCTGGAAACACCATATATTTT
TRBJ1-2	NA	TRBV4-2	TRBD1	CASSQDGPGTGKRNTF	TGTGCCAGCAGCCAAGATGGACCCGGGACAGGGAAGAGGAACACCTTC
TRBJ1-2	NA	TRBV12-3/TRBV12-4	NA	CASSATYGYTF	TGTGCCAGCAGTGCTACGTATGGCTACACCTTC
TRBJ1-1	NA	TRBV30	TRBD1	CAWSPGQGHTEAFF	TGTGCCTGGAGTCCCGGACAGGGGCACACTGAAGCTTTCTTT
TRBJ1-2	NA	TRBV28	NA	CASSLSRGVNYGYTF	TGTGCCAGCAGTTTATCCCGGGGGGTGAACTATGGCTACACCTTC
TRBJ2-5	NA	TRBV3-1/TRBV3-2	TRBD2	CASSHRVSGRETQYF	TGTGCCAGCAGCCATCGGGTTAGCGGGAGGGAGACCCAGTACTTC
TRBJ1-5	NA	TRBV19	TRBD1	CASSLQTGAQPQHF	TGTGCCAGTAGTCTTCAGACAGGGGCTCAGCCCCAGCATTTT
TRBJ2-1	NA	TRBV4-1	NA	CASSRTPTGGLGFF	TGCGCCAGCAGCCGGACCCCCACTGGGGGATTGGGGTTCTTC
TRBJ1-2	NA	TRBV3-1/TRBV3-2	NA	CASSQETGGYTF	TGTGCCAGCAGCCAAGAAACGGGGGGCTACACCTTC
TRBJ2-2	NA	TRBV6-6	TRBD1	CASSYYRGPELFF	TGTGCCAGCAGTTACTACAGGGGGCCAGAGCTGTTTTTT
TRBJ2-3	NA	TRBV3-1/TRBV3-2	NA	CASSHQASDTQYF	TGTGCCAGCAGCCACCAGGCGTCAGATACGCAGTATTTT
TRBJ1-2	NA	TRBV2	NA	CASQAFNYGYTF	TGTGCCAGCCAGGCCTTTAACTATGGCTACACCTTC
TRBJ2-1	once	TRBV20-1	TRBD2	CSASRLAAYNEQFF	TGCAGTGCTAGTCGACTAGCGGCCTACAATGAGCAGTTCTTC
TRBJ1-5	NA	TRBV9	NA	CASMFQPQHF	TGTGCCAGCATGTTCCAGCCCCAGCATTTT
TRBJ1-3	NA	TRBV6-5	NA	CASRGRFSGNTIYF	TGTGCCAGCAGGGGGAGATTCTCTGGAAACACCATATATTTT
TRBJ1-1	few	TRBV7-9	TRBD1	CASSQRQGEGEAFF	TGTGCCAGCAGCCAACGACAGGGGGAGGGTGAAGCTTTCTTT
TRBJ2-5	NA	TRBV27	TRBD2	CASSSTYPGLAGGPGETQYF	TGTGCCAGCAGTTCGACGTACCCCGGACTAGCGGGAGGGCCTGGGGAGACCCAGTACTTC
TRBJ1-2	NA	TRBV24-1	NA	CATSVKAPDSEQSYYGYTF	TGTGCCACCAGTGTAAAGGCTCCGGACAGTGAACAATCTTACTATGGCTACACCTTC
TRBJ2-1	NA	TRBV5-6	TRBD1	CASSRPGTGSGWQFF	TGTGCCAGCAGCCGTCCCGGGACAGGGTCGGGGTGGCAGTTCTTC
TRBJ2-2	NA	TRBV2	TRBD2	CASSHPGGTGELFF	TGTGCCAGCAGCCACCCGGGGGGGACCGGGGAGCTGTTTTTT
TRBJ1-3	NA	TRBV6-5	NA	CASNNGGNTIYF	TGTGCCAGCAACAACGGAGGAAACACCATATATTTT
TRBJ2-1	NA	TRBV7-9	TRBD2	CASIAGSSYNEQFF	TGTGCCAGCATAGCGGGTAGCTCCTACAATGAGCAGTTCTTC
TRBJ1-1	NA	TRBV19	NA	CASGPGGSGEAFF	TGTGCCAGTGGCCCCGGGGGCAGTGGAGAAGCTTTCTTT
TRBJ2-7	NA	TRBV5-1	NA	CASSFEVNSYEQYF	TGCGCCAGCAGCTTTGAAGTAAACTCCTACGAGCAGTACTTC
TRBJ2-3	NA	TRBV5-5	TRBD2	CASSPQTSGRTDTQYF	TGTGCCAGCAGCCCCCAGACTAGCGGGCGCACAGATACGCAGTATTTT
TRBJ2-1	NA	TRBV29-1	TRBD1	CSTGTANEQFF	TGCAGCACGGGGACAGCTAATGAGCAGTTCTTC
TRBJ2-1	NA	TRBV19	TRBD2	CASRPRTSGSYNEQFF	TGTGCCAGTAGACCCCGCACTAGCGGTTCCTACAATGAGCAGTTCTTC
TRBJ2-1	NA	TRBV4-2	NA	CASSQDRRTGGSDPPFF	TGTGCCAGCAGCCAAGATCGGCGTACGGGTGGGTCTGACCCCCCGTTCTTC
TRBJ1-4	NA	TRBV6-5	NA	CASSYLSGNEKLFF	TGTGCCAGCAGTTACCTGTCCGGGAATGAAAAACTGTTTTTT
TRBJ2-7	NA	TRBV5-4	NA	CASSFGEPYSYEQYF	TGTGCCAGCAGCTTCGGGGAGCCTTACTCCTACGAGCAGTACTTC
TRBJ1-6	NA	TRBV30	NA	CAWRRAGTANSPLHF	TGTGCCTGGCGGAGAGCCGGGACGGCAAATTCACCCCTCCACTTT
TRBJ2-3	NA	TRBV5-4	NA	CASSAAGLSDPPATQYF	TGTGCCAGCAGCGCGGCGGGCCTTAGTGACCCCCCCGCTACGCAGTATTTT
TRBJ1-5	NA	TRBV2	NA	CASSQEQVANQPQHF	TGTGCCAGCAGTCAAGAACAGGTTGCTAATCAGCCCCAGCATTTT
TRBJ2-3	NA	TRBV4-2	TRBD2	CASSQVLREEQGPKYF	TGTGCCAGCAGCCAAGTTCTGCGGGAGGAACAAGGTCCCAAGTATTTT
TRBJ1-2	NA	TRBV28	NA	CASSLLPGTGYGYTF	TGTGCCAGCAGTTTACTCCCAGGGACGGGCTATGGCTACACCTTC
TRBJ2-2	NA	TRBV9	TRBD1	CASSVQGVGTGELFF	TGTGCCAGCAGCGTACAGGGGGTCGGCACCGGGGAGCTGTTTTTT
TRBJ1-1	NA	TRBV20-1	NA	CSASSVDRLNTEAFF	TGCAGTGCTAGTTCCGTCGACAGGCTGAACACTGAAGCTTTCTTT
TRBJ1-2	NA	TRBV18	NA	CASSPRAGPIYGYTF	TGTGCCAGCTCACCACGGGCAGGACCGATCTATGGCTACACCTTC
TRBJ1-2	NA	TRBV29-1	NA	CSVEDRGGGYTF	TGCAGCGTTGAAGACAGGGGCGGTGGCTACACCTTC
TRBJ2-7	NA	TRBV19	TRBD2	CASRGLAGGAYEQYF	TGTGCCAGTAGGGGACTAGCGGGAGGTGCCTACGAGCAGTACTTC
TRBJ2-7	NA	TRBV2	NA	CASRIQGGEQYF	TGTGCCAGCAGGATACAGGGAGGCGAGCAGTACTTC
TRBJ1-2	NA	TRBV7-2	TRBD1	CASSVTTGGVRSNYGYTF	TGTGCCAGCAGCGTTACGACAGGGGGCGTTAGGTCAAACTATGGCTACACCTTC
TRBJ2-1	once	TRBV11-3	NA	CASSRGNEQFF	TGTGCCAGCAGTAGGGGTAATGAGCAGTTCTTC